This TCR beta chain was recovered during a study of blood T cells in healthy people across ages. General study findings and limits: More naive CD4+ cells and higher diversity marked long-lived donors relative to aged donors. A roughly linear fall in TCR beta diversity per million T cells was seen with increasing age.

Extractions gave at least 6 micrograms of total RNA per sample. As for this clonotype: As yet, its antigen is unknown.

This CDR3 region has 18 residues. With V trimmed by 0 bases and J by 5 bases, 10 bases remained unmatched. The germline gives CDR1 MGHRA, CDR2 YSYEKL. A second PCR of about 6 to 12 cycles used a sample-barcoded 5' primer and a J-beta primer mix. Sequencing of every sample gave 3 million or more CDR3-containing paired-end reads. TCRdb reanalysed the 5' RACE reads using MiXCR and keeps one entry per CDR3 protein. The repertoire holds 850,000 to 1,000,000 distinct CDR3 sequences, with 45% to 60% as singletons. The receptor was isolated from a woman aged 55-69 years in good health. The chain has TRBV4-1 and TRBJ2-5; TRBD2 agrees at 12 bases. Sample: blood. As DNA, the CDR3 is TGCGCCAGCAGCCAAGATCATCCCCCGACTAGCGGGAGTGAGACCCAGTACTTC. The encoded protein is CASSQDHPPTSGSETQYF.